What follows are 26 T cell receptor beta chains derived from one specimen sequenced in a study of shared clonotypes between healthy human individuals. TCRdb's table, derived via immunoSEQ multiplex PCR, lists solely in-frame clones and lacks some. The sample records roughly 2 million clones, about 95% being singletons. As defined, naive CD8 cells were CD45RO-negative and positively selected for CCR7, with terminally differentiated effector memory CD45RA+ cells excluded. Sequencing input: naive CD8+ T cells sorted from blood. The receptors were sampled from a man aged 18 to 30 in good health.

CDR3 DNA: TGCGCCAGCAGCTTGGACATGGGCGGAGAGACCCAGTACTTC. Protein product: CASSLDMGGETQYF. The chain is built from TRBV5-1 and TRBJ2-5; no clear D gene. The V end lost 0 bases, the J end lost 4 bases, and 10 bases lay between the germline ends. Germline CDR1 is SGHRS and CDR2 is YFSETQ. The CDR3 totals 14 residues.

This rearrangement joins TRBV29-1 to TRBJ2-1, with TRBD2 matching over 11 bases. This CDR3 has 18 residues. Looked up from germline, CDR1 is SQVTM and CDR2 is ANQGSEA. V lost 1 base to trimming and J lost 4 bases; unmatched junction nucleotides: 12. The CDR3 reads CSVEAPSGGSLGYNEQFF. The CDR3 DNA reads as TGCAGCGTTGAAGCTCCTAGCGGGGGGTCCCTAGGTTACAATGAGCAGTTCTTC.

This chain uses TRBV28 with TRBJ1-2; 7 positions agree with TRBD1. J lost 7 bases, V lost 4 bases, and 15 bases had no gene match. Germline V CDR1 and CDR2: MDHEN, SYDVKM. This CDR3 region has 16 residues. DNA for the CDR3: TGTGCCAGCAGTTCCCAATACACAGGGGCCACTCCTGGCTACACCTTC. Amino acids: CASSSQYTGATPGYTF.

V is TRBV27 and J is TRBJ1-5; D is perhaps TRBD1 (6 bases). CDR3 size: 16 residues. V lost 5 bases and J 4 bases, leaving 18 bases between the germline ends. CDR1 MNHEY and CDR2 SMNVEV come from the germline V gene (reference sequence). Here the CDR3 DNA reads TGTGCCAGCAGTACCGGCCCAGGGGCGGGAAATCAGCCCCAGCATTTT. This gives the protein CASSTGPGAGNQPQHF.

CDR3: CASSLNWSGEETQYF. The CDR3 coding sequence is TGTGCCAGCAGCTTAAATTGGTCAGGGGAAGAGACCCAGTACTTC. The chain combines TRBV11-2 with TRBJ2-5; perhaps TRBD1 as D (6 bases). The CDR3 has 15 residues. The V gene lost 2 bases and the J gene lost 3 bases, with 13 bases spanning the gap. Germline V CDR1 and CDR2: SGHAT, FQNNGV. The entire variable domain, with the rest obtained from reference TRBV11-2 and TRBJ2-5, is as follows: EAGVAQSPRYKIIEKRQSVAFWCNPISGHATLYWYQQILGQGPKLLIQFQNNGVVDDSQLPKDRFSAERLKGVDSTLKIQPAKLEDSAVYLCASSLNWSGEETQYFGPGTRLLVL.

This chain uses TRBV18 with TRBJ1-1; D might be TRBD1 (5 bases). Trimming pared 7 bases from V and 4 bases from J, leaving 10 bases between. Germline CDR1 KGHSH, CDR2 LQKENI. The CDR3 has 12 amino acids. This CDR3 reads CASCTGGTEAFF. CDR3 DNA sequence: TGTGCCAGCTGCACGGGGGGCACTGAAGCTTTCTTT.

This chain joins TRBV10-1 and TRBJ1-1, with 12 bases that match TRBD1. The V segment lost 3 bases and the J segment 6 bases; nucleotides outside the gene matches: 5. The CDR3 sequence is 15 residues long. Per germline, CDR1 WNHNN and CDR2 SYGVQD (reference sequence). The CDR3 reads CASSDGTGGVAEAFF. In nucleotides, the CDR3 is TGCGCCAGCAGTGATGGGACAGGGGGCGTCGCTGAAGCTTTCTTT.

The chain uses TRBV7-9 and TRBJ2-6; D not certain. The CDR3 contains 17 residues. Germline V CDR1 and CDR2: SEHNR, FQNEAQ (reference sequence). V lost 1 base to trimming and J lost 4 bases, with 14 bases between them. The CDR3 sequence: CASSLESVAHGANVLTF. In DNA form, the CDR3 reads TGTGCCAGCAGCTTAGAAAGTGTGGCGCACGGGGCCAACGTCCTGACTTTC.

The rearrangement joins TRBV6-1 to TRBJ2-5; 10 bases map to TRBD2. V gave up 7 bases and J gave up 11 bases; unmatched junction bases: 16. The CDR3 spans 15 residues. Looked up from germline, CDR1 is MNHNS and CDR2 is SASEGT. The CDR3, as DNA: TGTGCCAGCACCCCACTAGCGGGGAGGACCTACAAGCAGTACTTC. As protein: CASTPLAGRTYKQYF.

The chain carries TRBV4-1 and TRBJ2-7; D possibly corresponds to TRBD2 (6 bases). The length of the CDR3 is 16 residues. Germline values: CDR1 MGHRA, CDR2 YSYEKL. V lost 0 bases and J 4 bases, leaving 16 bases between the germline ends. The CDR3 is CASSQEARGASYEQYF. In DNA form, the CDR3 reads TGCGCCAGCAGCCAAGAAGCCCGCGGGGCTAGTTACGAGCAGTACTTC.

This clone showed up just once. The chain uses TRBV6-5 and TRBJ1-1; 7 nucleotides align to TRBD1. CDR1 and CDR2 (germline): MNHEY, SVGAGI. The CDR3 totals 14 residues. J gave up 3 bases and V 11 bases, and 12 bases lay outside the gene matches. The DNA of the CDR3 is TGTGCCTCCCGGGACAGACTTATGGACACTGAAGCTTTCTTT. Residues: CASRDRLMDTEAFF.

The rearrangement joins TRBV6-5 to TRBJ1-2; 9 bases map to TRBD1. The length of the CDR3 is 12 residues. J gave up 10 bases and V 2 bases, and 2 bases lay outside the gene matches. Germline CDR1 is MNHEY and CDR2 is SVGAGI. CDR3 protein: CASSYGDRDYTF. DNA of the CDR3: TGTGCCAGCAGTTACGGGGACAGGGACTACACCTTC.

The rearrangement joins TRBV30 to TRBJ1-6; 11 bases are a match to TRBD1. V lost 4 bases to trimming and J lost 15 bases; unmatched junction nucleotides: 5. Germline CDR1 and CDR2: GTSNPN and SVGIG (reference sequence). This CDR3 comprises 12 residues. As DNA, the CDR3 is TGTGCCTGGACCGGACAGGGGGCAGTCCTCCACTTT. Protein product: CAWTGQGAVLHF.

The CDR3 spells CASTTGSGELFF. The DNA for the CDR3 is TGTGCCAGCACCACGGGGAGCGGGGAGCTGTTTTTT. The chain uses TRBV27 and TRBJ2-2; the D gene is possibly TRBD2 (5 bases). Germline V gene lookup returns CDR1 MNHEY and CDR2 SMNVEV (reference sequence). The CDR3 runs 12 residues. The V end lost 7 bases, the J end lost 7 bases, and 10 bases lay between the germline ends.

V is TRBV28 and J is TRBJ1-6, with 8 positions matching TRBD1. The V gene's germline CDR1 is MDHEN and CDR2 SYDVKM. The CDR3 contains 17 residues. V dropped 6 bases and J dropped 1; count of bases not matched to a gene: 8. This CDR3 reads CASRGADRDSYNSPLHF. The CDR3 coding sequence is TGTGCCAGCAGAGGCGCGGACAGGGATTCCTATAATTCACCCCTCCACTTT.

The genes are TRBV19 and TRBJ2-7, with TRBD1 matching 9 bases. The germline V gene encodes CDR1 LNHDA and CDR2 SQIVND (reference sequence). CDR3 size: 14 residues. V gave up 5 bases and J gave up 6 bases; unmatched junction bases: 8. The CDR3 sequence: CASSWGTGPTEQYF. CDR3 coding DNA: TGTGCCAGTAGTTGGGGGACAGGGCCCACCGAGCAGTACTTC.

The chain combines TRBV29-1 with TRBJ2-3; the D is unclear. Germline V gene lookup returns CDR1 SQVTM and CDR2 ANQGSEA. V was shortened by 5 bases and J by 2 bases, with 11 bases between the two germline ends. The CDR3 consists of 13 residues. CDR3 region: CSVTPLDTDTQYF. CDR3 coding DNA: TGCAGCGTTACCCCCCTAGACACAGATACGCAGTATTTT.

With respect to this clone: It may be a read error: a sequence one base away is much more abundant. The chain recombines TRBV11-2 with TRBJ1-3; D remains unclear. Germline V gene lookup returns CDR1 SGHAT and CDR2 FQNNGV. The CDR3 is 12 residues long. Trimming pared 5 bases from V and 0 bases from J, leaving 2 bases between. This CDR3 reads CASSHSGNTIYF. CDR3 nucleotide sequence: TGTGCCAGCAGCCACTCTGGAAACACCATATATTTT.

The V and J genes are TRBV10-2 and TRBJ1-1; the match to TRBD1 covers 11 bases. Per germline, CDR1 WSHSY and CDR2 SAAADI. After removal of 7 bases from V and 4 bases from J, the junction contained 5 bases not matched to a gene. The CDR3 runs 14 residues. CDR3 protein: CASTGGTGGTEAFF. The CDR3 coding sequence is TGCGCCAGCACCGGCGGGACAGGGGGCACTGAAGCTTTCTTT.

About this clone itself: A read error may account for a junction end that differs from germline. This sequence joins TRBV6-1 and TRBJ2-1; D unclear. CDR1 is MNHNS, CDR2 SASEGT, per germline. The CDR3 covers 13 residues. CDR3 coding DNA: TGTGCCAGCAGCGACCCCCTCTACGATGAGCAGTTCTTC. The encoded protein is CASSDPLYDEQFF.

The chain recombines TRBV28 with TRBJ2-2; 10 bases fit TRBD1. Germline V gene lookup returns CDR1 MDHEN and CDR2 SYDVKM. This CDR3 is 17 amino acids long. J gave up 6 bases and V 4 bases, and 11 bases lay outside the gene matches. The CDR3 protein is CASSSAREGQGAGELFF. The CDR3 DNA is TGTGCCAGCAGTTCCGCTCGGGAAGGACAGGGGGCCGGGGAGCTGTTTTTT. Drawing the rest from reference TRBV28 and TRBJ2-2, the complete variable domain is DVKVTQSSRYLVKRTGEKVFLECVQDMDHENMFWYRQDPGLGLRLIYFSYDVKMKEKGDIPEGYSVSREKKERFSLILESASTNQTSMYLCASSSAREGQGAGELFFGEGSRLTVL.

This chain joins TRBV5-1 and TRBJ1-1; D is perhaps TRBD1 (5 bases). Germline assignment: CDR1 SGHRS and CDR2 YFSETQ. This CDR3 contains 18 residues. The V and J ends lost 0 bases and 3 bases respectively, with 21 bases between them. The CDR3 sequence is CASSLAKGSSGEDTEAFF. CDR3 DNA sequence: TGCGCCAGCAGCTTGGCCAAGGGGAGTAGTGGTGAGGACACTGAAGCTTTCTTT.

The J gene is TRBJ2-3, the V gene TRBV7-9; a weak D match, TRBD2 (6 bases). Germline lookup yields CDR1 SEHNR and CDR2 FQNEAQ (reference sequence). The CDR3 extends over 12 amino acids. V was trimmed by 5 bases and J by 6 bases, leaving 9 bases between them. The CDR3 DNA follows: TGTGCCAGCAGCCGTGCGGGGGATACGCAGTATTTT. Protein sequence: CASSRAGDTQYF.

CDR3 residues: CASSLVRDIRRNEQFF. The CDR3 DNA sequence: TGTGCCAGCAGCTTAGTCCGGGACATTCGTCGAAATGAGCAGTTCTTC. The chain couples TRBV5-6 to TRBJ2-1; a possible D gene is TRBD1 (6 bases). Germline CDR1 is SGHDT and CDR2 is YYEEEE. Trimming pared 2 bases from V and 7 bases from J, leaving 19 bases between. The length of the CDR3 is 16 residues.

V gene TRBV4-2 combines with J gene TRBJ1-2, with D tentatively TRBD1 (5 bases). Trimming stripped 0 bases from V and 4 bases from J, with 12 bases between. Germline V CDR1 and CDR2: LGHNA, YNFKEQ. The CDR3 contains 15 residues. The CDR3 spells CASSQDRDFIYGYTF. The CDR3 DNA sequence: TGTGCCAGCAGCCAAGACCGGGACTTTATCTATGGCTACACCTTC.

The V call is TRBV30, the J call TRBJ1-1, with D tentatively TRBD1 (5 bases). The germline gives CDR1 GTSNPN, CDR2 SVGIG (reference sequence). CDR3 length equals 15 residues. The ends were cut back, 1 base at V and 6 bases at J, with 18 bases in the middle. This CDR3 is CAWSAQHPGLSEAFF. The CDR3 DNA follows: TGTGCCTGGAGTGCCCAACACCCGGGACTATCTGAAGCTTTCTTT.